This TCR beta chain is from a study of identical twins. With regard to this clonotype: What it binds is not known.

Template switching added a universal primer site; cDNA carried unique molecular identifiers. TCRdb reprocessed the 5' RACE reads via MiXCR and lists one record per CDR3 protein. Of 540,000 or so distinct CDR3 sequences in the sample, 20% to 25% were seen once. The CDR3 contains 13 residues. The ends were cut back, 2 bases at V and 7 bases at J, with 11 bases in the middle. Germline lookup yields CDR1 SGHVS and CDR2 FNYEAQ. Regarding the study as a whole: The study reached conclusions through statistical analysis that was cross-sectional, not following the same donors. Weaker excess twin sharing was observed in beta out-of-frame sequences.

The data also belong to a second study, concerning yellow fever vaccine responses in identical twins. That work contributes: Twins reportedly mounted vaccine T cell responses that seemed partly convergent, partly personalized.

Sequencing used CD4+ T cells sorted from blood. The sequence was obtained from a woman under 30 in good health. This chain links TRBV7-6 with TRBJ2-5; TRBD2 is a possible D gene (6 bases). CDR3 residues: CASSLFQGGTQYF. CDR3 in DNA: TGTGCCAGCAGCTTATTCCAGGGAGGGACCCAGTACTTC.